The following is a TCR beta chain sequence with its context. The patients chosen for sequencing had shown expansion of CD8+CD57+ cells (detected by flow cytometry). Every one of the patients had aplastic anemia (severe, acquired). Profiling of TCR beta VDJ combinations and CDR3 sequences used genomic DNA as template. One entry per CDR3 protein, called by TCRdb with MiXCR from the reads. The sample has 150,000 to 200,000 distinct CDR3 sequences, more than 45% seen once; the top ten hold around 3.2%. The entry originates in a study of CD8+CD57+ T cells in acquired aplastic anemia. On the study more broadly: DNA recovered from sorted CD4+ and CD8+ cells had a mean of about 3 ug.

Germline CDR1 reads SGHTA; CDR2 reads FQGNSA. Trimming stripped 6 bases from V and 12 bases from J, with 26 bases between. The CDR3 consists of 15 residues. Sequencing was carried out using sorted CD4+, CD8+, or CD8+CD57+ T cells (not recorded which) from PBMCs. The gene calls are TRBV7-2 and TRBJ1-2, with D unresolved. This receptor was identified in a human donor with aplastic anemia. The CDR3 DNA is TGTGCCAGCAGGGCGGAAGCTTGGGCCCGAGGTGGAAACACCTTC. Protein product: CASRAEAWARGGNTF.